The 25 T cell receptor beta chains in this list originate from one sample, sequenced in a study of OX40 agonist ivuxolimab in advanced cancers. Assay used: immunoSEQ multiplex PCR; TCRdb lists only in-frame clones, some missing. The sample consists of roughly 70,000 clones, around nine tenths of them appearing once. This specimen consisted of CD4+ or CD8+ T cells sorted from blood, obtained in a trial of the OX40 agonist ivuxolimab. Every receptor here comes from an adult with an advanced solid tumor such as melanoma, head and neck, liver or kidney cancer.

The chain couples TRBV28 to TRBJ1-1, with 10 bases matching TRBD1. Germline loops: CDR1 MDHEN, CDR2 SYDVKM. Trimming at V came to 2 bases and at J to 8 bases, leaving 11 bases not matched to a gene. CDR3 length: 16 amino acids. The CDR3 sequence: CASSLGTGVRLLEAFF. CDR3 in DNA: TGTGCCAGCAGTTTAGGGACAGGGGTACGCTTATTGGAAGCTTTCTTT. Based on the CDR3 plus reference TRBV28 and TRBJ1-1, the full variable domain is DVKVTQSSRYLVKRTGEKVFLECVQDMDHENMFWYRQDPGLGLRLIYFSYDVKMKEKGDIPEGYSVSREKKERFSLILESASTNQTSMYLCASSLGTGVRLLEAFFGQGTRLTVV.

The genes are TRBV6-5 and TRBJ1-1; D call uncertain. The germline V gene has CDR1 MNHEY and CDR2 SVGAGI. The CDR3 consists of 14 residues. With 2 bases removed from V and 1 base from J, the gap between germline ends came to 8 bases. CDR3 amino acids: CASSYRQTNTEAFF. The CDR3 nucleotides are TGTGCCAGCAGTTACAGGCAGACGAACACTGAAGCTTTCTTT.

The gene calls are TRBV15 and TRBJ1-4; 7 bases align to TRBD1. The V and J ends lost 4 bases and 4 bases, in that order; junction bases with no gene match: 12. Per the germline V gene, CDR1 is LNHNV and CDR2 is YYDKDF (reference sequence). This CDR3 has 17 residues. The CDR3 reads CATSTLGQVDGNEKLFF. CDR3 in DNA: TGTGCCACCAGCACGTTAGGACAGGTCGATGGTAATGAAAAACTGTTTTTT.

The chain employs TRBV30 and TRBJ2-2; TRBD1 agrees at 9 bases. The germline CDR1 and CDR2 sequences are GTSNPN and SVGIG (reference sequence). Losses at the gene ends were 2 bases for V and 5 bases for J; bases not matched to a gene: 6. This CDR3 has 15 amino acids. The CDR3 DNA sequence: TGTGCCTGGAGTACGGGACAGGGTCTTACCGGGGAGCTGTTTTTT. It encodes CAWSTGQGLTGELFF.

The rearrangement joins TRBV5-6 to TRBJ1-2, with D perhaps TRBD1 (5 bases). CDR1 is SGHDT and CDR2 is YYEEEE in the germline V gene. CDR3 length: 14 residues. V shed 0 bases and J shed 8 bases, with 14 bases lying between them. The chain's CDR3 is CASSLEGSPKGYTF. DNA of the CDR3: TGTGCCAGCAGCTTGGAGGGGTCTCCAAAGGGCTACACCTTC.

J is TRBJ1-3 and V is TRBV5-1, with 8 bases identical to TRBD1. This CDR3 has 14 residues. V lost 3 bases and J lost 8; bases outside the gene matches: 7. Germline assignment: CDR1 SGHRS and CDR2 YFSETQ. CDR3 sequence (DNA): TGCGCCAGCAGCTCGACAGGACAGGGCGACACCATATATTTT. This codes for CASSSTGQGDTIYF.

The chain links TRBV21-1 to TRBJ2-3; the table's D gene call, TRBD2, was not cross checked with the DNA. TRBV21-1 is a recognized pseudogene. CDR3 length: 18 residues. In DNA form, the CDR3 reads TGTGCCAGCAGCGCGGGGGTGCTAGCGGGGCCCTACACAGATACGCAGTATTTT. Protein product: CASSAGVLAGPYTDTQYF.

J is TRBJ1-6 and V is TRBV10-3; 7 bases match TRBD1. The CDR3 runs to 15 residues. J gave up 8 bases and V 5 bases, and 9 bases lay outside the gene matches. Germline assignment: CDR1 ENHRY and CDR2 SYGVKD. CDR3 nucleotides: TGTGCCATCAGTATCGGGACAGCTCAAGATTCACCCCTCCACTTT. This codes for CAISIGTAQDSPLHF.

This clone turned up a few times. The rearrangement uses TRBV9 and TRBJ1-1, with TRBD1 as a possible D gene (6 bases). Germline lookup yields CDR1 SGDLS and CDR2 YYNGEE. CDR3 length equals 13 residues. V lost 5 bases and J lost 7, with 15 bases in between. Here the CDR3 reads CASSYLEGDEAFF. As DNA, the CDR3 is TGTGCCAGCAGTTATCTGGAGGGGGATGAAGCTTTCTTT.

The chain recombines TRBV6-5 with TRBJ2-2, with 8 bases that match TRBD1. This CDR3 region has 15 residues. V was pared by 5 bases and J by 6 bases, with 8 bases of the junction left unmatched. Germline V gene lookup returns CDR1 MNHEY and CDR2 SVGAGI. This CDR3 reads CASSTPDREAGELFF. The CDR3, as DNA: TGTGCCAGCAGTACCCCGGACAGGGAAGCCGGGGAGCTGTTTTTT.

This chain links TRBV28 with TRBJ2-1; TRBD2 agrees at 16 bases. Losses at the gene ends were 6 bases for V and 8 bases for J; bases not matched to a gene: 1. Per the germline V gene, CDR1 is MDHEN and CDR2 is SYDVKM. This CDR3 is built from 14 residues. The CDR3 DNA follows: TGTGCCAGCAGGGGACTAGCGGGGGGGGATGAGCAGTTCTTC. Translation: CASRGLAGGDEQFF.

CDR3 sequence (DNA): TGTGCCAGCAGTTCGACGGGCCCCCTGGTATCTGGGGCCAACGTCCTGACTTTC. Translated, it gives CASSSTGPLVSGANVLTF. The V call is TRBV27, the J call TRBJ2-6, with D unclear. V gave up 4 bases and J gave up 1 base, with 17 bases separating them. There are 18 residues in the CDR3. Germline V gene sequence: CDR1 MNHEY, CDR2 SMNVEV (reference sequence).

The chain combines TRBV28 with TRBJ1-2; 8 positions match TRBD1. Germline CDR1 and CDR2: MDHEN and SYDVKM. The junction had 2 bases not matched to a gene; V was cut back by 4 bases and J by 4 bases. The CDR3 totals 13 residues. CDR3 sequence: CASSSDRGYGYTF. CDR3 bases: TGTGCCAGCAGTTCCGACAGGGGCTATGGCTACACCTTC.

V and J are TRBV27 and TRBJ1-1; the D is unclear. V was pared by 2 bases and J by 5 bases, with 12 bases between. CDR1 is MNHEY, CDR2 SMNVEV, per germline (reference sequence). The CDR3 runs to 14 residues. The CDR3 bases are TGTGCCAGCAGTTTAGTTCAGGCCACGACTGAAGCTTTCTTT. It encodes CASSLVQATTEAFF.

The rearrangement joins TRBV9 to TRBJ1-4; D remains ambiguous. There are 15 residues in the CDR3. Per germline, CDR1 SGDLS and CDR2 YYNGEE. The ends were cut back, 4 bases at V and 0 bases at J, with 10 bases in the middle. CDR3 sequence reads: CASSPAVTTNEKLFF. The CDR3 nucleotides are TGTGCCAGCAGCCCTGCAGTTACAACTAATGAAAAACTGTTTTTT. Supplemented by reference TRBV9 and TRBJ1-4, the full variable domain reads DSGVTQTPKHLITATGQRVTLRCSPRSGDLSVYWYQQSLDQGLQFLIQYYNGEERAKGNILERFSAQQFPDLHSELNLSSLELGDSALYFCASSPAVTTNEKLFFGSGTQLSVL.

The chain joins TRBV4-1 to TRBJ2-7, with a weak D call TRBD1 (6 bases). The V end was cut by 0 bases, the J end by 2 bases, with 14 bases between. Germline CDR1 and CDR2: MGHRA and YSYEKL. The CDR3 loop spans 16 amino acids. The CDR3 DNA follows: TGCGCCAGCAGCCAAGATAAGGGCAGGGGCGCCTACGAGCAGTACTTC. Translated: CASSQDKGRGAYEQYF.

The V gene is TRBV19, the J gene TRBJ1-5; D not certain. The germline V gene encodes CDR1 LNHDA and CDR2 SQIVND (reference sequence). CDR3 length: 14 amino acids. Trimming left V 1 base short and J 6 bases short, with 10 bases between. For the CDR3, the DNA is TGTGCCAGTAGTATAGGAACATCGGGTCAGCCCCAGCATTTT. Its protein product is CASSIGTSGQPQHF.

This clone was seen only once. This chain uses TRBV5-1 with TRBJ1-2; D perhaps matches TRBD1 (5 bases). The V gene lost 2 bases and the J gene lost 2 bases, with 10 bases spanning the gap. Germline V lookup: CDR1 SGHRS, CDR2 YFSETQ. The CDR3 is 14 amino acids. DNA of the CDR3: TGCGCCAGCAGCTTCGACAGTAACAACTATGGCTACACCTTC. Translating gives CASSFDSNNYGYTF.

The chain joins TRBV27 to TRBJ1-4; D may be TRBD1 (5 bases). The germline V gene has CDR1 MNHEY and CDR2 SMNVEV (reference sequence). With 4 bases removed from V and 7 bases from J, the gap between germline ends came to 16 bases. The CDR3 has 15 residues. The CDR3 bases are TGTGCCAGCAGTTCTCCGGCAGAGGGGATTGAAAAACTGTTTTTT. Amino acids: CASSSPAEGIEKLFF. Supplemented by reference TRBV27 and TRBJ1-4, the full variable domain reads EAQVTQNPRYLITVTGKKLTVTCSQNMNHEYMSWYRQDPGLGLRQIYYSMNVEVTDKGDVPEGYKVSRKEKRNFPLILESPSPNQTSLYFCASSSPAEGIEKLFFGSGTQLSVL.

As DNA, the CDR3 is TGTGCCAGCAGCTTCCACACGGGGGGCGACACTGAAGCTTTCTTT. Translation gives CASSFHTGGDTEAFF. The gene calls are TRBV7-9 and TRBJ1-1; weak D call: TRBD1 (6 bases). V lost 3 bases, J lost 3 bases, and 14 bases lay in between. The CDR3 is made up of 15 amino acids. The germline V gene has CDR1 SEHNR and CDR2 FQNEAQ (reference sequence). Complete variable domain (other parts from reference TRBV7-9 and TRBJ1-1): DTGVSQNPRHKITKRGQNVTFRCDPISEHNRLYWYRQTLGQGPEFLTYFQNEAQLEKSRLLSDRFSAERPKGSFSTLEIQRTEQGDSAMYLCASSFHTGGDTEAFFGQGTRLTVV.

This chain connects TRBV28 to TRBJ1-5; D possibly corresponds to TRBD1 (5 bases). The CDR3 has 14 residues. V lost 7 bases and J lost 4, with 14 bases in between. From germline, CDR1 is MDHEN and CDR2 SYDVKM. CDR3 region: CASTRQGGNQPQHF. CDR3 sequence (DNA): TGTGCCAGCACTCGGCAGGGAGGTAATCAGCCCCAGCATTTT.

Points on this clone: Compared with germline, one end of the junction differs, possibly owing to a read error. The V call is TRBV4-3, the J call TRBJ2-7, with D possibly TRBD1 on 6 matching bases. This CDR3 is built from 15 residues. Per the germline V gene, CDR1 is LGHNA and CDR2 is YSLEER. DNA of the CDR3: TGCGCCAGCAGCCAGCAACAGGGCCTCTCCAACGAGCAGTACTTC. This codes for CASSQQQGLSNEQYF.

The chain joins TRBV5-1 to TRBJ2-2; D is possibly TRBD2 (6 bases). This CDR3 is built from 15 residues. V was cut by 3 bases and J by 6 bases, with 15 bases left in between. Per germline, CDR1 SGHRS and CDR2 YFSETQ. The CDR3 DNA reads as TGCGCCAGCAGCTGGTCGGAGGGAGTTGCCGGGGAGCTGTTTTTT. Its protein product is CASSWSEGVAGELFF.

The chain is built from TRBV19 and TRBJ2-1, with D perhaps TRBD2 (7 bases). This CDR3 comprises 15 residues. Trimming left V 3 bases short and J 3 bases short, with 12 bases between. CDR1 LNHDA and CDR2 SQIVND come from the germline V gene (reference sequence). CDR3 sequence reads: CASSMGGGYYNEQFF. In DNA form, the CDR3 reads TGTGCCAGTAGTATGGGCGGGGGCTACTACAATGAGCAGTTCTTC.

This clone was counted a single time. CDR3: CASSVEAGSTEETQYF. CDR3 in DNA: TGTGCCAGCAGCGTAGAGGCAGGGAGTACAGAAGAGACCCAGTACTTC. This sequence joins TRBV9 and TRBJ2-5; perhaps D is TRBD1 or TRBD2 (5 bases each). The CDR3 consists of 16 residues. Per the germline V gene, CDR1 is SGDLS and CDR2 is YYNGEE. Between the trimmed V and J ends, which lost 0 bases and 3 bases, there was a span of 15 bases.